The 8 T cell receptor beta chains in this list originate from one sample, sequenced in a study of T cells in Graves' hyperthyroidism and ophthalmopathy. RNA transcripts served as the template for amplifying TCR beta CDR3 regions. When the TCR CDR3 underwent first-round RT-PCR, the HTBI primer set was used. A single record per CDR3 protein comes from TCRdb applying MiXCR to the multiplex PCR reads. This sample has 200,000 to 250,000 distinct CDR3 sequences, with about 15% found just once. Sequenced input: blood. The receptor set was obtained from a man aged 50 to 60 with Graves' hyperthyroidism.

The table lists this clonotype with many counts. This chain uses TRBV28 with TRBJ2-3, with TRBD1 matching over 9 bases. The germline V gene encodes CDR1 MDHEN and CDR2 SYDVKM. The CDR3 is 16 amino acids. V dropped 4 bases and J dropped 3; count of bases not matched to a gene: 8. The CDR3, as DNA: TGTGCCAGCAGTTCGTATACAGGGGGCGGAACAGATACGCAGTATTTT. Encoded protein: CASSSYTGGGTDTQYF.

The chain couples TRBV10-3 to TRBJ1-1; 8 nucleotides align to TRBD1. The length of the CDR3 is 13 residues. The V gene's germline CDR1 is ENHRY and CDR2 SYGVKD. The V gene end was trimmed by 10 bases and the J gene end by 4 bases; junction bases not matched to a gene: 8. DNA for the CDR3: TGTGCCAACACACAGGGGGAGGGCACTGAAGCTTTCTTT. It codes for CANTQGEGTEAFF.

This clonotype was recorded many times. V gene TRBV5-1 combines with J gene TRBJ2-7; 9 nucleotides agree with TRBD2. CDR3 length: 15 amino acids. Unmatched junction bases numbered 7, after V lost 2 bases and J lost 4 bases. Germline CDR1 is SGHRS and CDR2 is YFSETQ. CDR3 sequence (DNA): TGCGCCAGCAGCTTACAACCGGGACTAGCTTACGAGCAGTACTTC. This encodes CASSLQPGLAYEQYF.

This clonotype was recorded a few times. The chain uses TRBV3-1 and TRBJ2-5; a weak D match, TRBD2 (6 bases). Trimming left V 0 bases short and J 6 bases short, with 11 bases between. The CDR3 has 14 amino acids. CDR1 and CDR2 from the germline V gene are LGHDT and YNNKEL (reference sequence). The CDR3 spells CASSQDGGGQTQYF. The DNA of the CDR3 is TGTGCCAGCAGCCAAGATGGGGGAGGCCAGACCCAGTACTTC.

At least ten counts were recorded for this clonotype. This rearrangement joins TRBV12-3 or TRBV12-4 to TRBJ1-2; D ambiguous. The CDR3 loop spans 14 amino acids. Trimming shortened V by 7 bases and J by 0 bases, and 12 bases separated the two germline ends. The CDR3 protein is CASIRPDPNYGYTF. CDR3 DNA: TGTGCCAGCATCCGACCAGACCCTAACTATGGCTACACCTTC.

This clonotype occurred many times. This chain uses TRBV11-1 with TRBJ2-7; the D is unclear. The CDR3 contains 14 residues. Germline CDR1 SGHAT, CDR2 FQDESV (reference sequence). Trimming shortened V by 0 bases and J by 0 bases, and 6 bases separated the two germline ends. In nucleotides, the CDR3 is TGTGCCAGCAGCTTAGCGCGGCCCTCCTACGAGCAGTACTTC. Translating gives CASSLARPSYEQYF.

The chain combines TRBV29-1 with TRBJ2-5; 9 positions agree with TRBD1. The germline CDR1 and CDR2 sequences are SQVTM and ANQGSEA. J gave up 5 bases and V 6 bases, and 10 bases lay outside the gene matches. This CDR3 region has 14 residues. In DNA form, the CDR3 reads TGCAGCGTACTAAGGGACAGGGATTCGGAGACCCAGTACTTC. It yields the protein CSVLRDRDSETQYF.

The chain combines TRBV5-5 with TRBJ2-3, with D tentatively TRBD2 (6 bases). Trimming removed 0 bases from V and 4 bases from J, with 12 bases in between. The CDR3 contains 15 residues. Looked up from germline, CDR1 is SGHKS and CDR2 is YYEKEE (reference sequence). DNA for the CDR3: TGTGCCAGCAGCTTGGCACTAGCCTTTGCAGATACGCAGTATTTT. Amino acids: CASSLALAFADTQYF. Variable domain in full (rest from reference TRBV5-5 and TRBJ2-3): DAGVTQSPTHLIKTRGQQVTLRCSPISGHKSVSWYQQVLGQGPQFIFQYYEKEERGRGNFPDRFSARQFPNYSSELNVNALLLGDSALYLCASSLALAFADTQYFGPGTRLTVL.